The 9 T cell receptor beta chains in this list originate from one sample, sequenced in a study of blood T cell repertoires in COVID-19. Here immunoSEQ multiplex PCR was the method, and the copy in TCRdb shows in-frame clones only, minus some. Seen here are approximately 140,000 clones, about four fifths observed once, and the top ten hold 3% to 3.5%. The sample consisted of PBMCs or T cells enriched from blood (not recorded which). All receptors come from a woman aged 50 to 60 with acute COVID-19.

The rearrangement joins TRBV30 to TRBJ1-1; unclear D gene. Trimming cost V 4 bases and J 3 bases, with 24 bases left between them. CDR1 GTSNPN and CDR2 SVGIG come from the germline V gene (reference sequence). The CDR3 totals 17 residues. The CDR3 DNA reads TGTGCCTGGACCAAAAGCCGAGCAGGTCCTACCGACACTGAAGCTTTCTTT. Protein product: CAWTKSRAGPTDTEAFF.

This clone was seen only once. The chain is built from TRBV5-1 and TRBJ1-2, with 7 bases that match TRBD1. The CDR3 contains 13 residues. Unmatched junction bases numbered 3, after V lost 4 bases and J lost 3 bases. Germline V gene data show CDR1 as SGHRS and CDR2 as YFSETQ. This CDR3 reads CASSEQGDYGYTF. In DNA, the CDR3 is TGCGCCAGCAGCGAGCAGGGGGACTATGGCTACACCTTC.

V is TRBV25-1 and J is TRBJ1-6; D not resolved. Trimming removed 6 bases at V and 0 bases at J, with 9 bases between. The germline V gene encodes CDR1 MGHDK and CDR2 SYGVNS. The length of the CDR3 is 15 residues. The CDR3 region has the DNA TGTGCCAGCAGCGGAAGGAGCTCCTATAATTCACCCCTCCACTTT. Amino acid sequence: CASSGRSSYNSPLHF.

This chain joins TRBV9 and TRBJ2-7; 7 nucleotides line up with TRBD2. CDR1 is SGDLS, CDR2 YYNGEE, per germline. CDR3 length: 13 amino acids. V dropped 3 bases and J dropped 4; count of bases not matched to a gene: 4. The CDR3 DNA follows: TGTGCCAGCAGCGACGGGACTAATTACGAGCAGTACTTC. The encoded protein is CASSDGTNYEQYF. The full variable domain, its missing parts supplied by reference TRBV9 and TRBJ2-7, is DSGVTQTPKHLITATGQRVTLRCSPRSGDLSVYWYQQSLDQGLQFLIQYYNGEERAKGNILERFSAQQFPDLHSELNLSSLELGDSALYFCASSDGTNYEQYFGPGTRLTVT.

This clone was observed a single time. The chain is built from TRBV6-5 and TRBJ1-2; tentative D call: TRBD1 (5 bases). The CDR3 covers 13 residues. V lost 2 bases and J 8 bases, leaving 12 bases between the germline ends. Germline V gene lookup returns CDR1 MNHEY and CDR2 SVGAGI. CDR3 bases: TGTGCCAGCAGTTACGGAGGGGCATGGGGCTACACCTTC. This codes for CASSYGGAWGYTF.

J is TRBJ1-1 and V is TRBV4-2; D call uncertain. Per the germline V gene, CDR1 is LGHNA and CDR2 is YNFKEQ. Trimming took off 1 base at V and 3 bases at J, with 9 bases between the two ends. The CDR3 contains 14 residues. The CDR3 sequence: CASSQVRSDTEAFF. The CDR3 DNA sequence: TGTGCCAGCAGCCAAGTGCGGTCCGACACTGAAGCTTTCTTT.

The chain combines TRBV25-1 with TRBJ2-5, with 8 nucleotides matching TRBD1. Germline V gene data show CDR1 as MGHDK and CDR2 as SYGVNS. CDR3 size: 14 residues. The ends lost 9 bases at V and 2 bases at J; junction bases unmatched: 8. CDR3 coding DNA: TGTGCCAGGAAGGACAGGGCGACACAAGAGACCCAGTACTTC. Translating it yields CARKDRATQETQYF.

This clone was seen only a few times. The chain carries TRBV4-2 and TRBJ2-7; 7 nucleotides line up with TRBD1. The V and J ends lost 10 bases and 0 bases, in that order; junction bases with no gene match: 3. The CDR3 has 12 residues. In germline, CDR1 is LGHNA, CDR2 YNFKEQ. CDR3 nucleotides: TGTGCCACCGGGACAGTCTCCTACGAGCAGTACTTC. Translating gives CATGTVSYEQYF.

The chain employs TRBV6-2 or TRBV6-3 and TRBJ2-7, with TRBD2 as a possible D gene (5 bases). The V and J ends lost 4 bases and 0 bases respectively, with 10 bases between them. The CDR3 loop spans 14 amino acids. Germline values: CDR1 MNHEY, CDR2 SVGEGT. The CDR3 protein is CASSSTGSSYEQYF. The CDR3 coding sequence is TGTGCCAGCAGTTCGACGGGGAGCTCCTACGAGCAGTACTTC.